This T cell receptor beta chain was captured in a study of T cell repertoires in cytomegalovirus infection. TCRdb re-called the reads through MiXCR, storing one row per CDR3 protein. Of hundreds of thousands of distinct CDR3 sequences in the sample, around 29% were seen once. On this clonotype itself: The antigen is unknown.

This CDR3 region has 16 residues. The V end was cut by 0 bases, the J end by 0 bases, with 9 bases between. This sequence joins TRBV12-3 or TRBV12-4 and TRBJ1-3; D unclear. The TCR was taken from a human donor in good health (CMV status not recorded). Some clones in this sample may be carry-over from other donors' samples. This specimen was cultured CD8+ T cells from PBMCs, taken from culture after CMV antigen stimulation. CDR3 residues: CASSLAQRLSGNTIYF. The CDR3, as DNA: TGTGCCAGCAGTTTAGCCCAGCGACTCTCTGGAAACACCATATATTTT.